This T cell receptor (beta chain) was retrieved from a study of cytomegalovirus exposure and HLA in healthy donors. General study results and limits: Sequencing had likely introduced a cluster of highly shared sequence variants as an artifact.

This CDR3 is built from 17 residues. From germline, CDR1 is MDHEN and CDR2 SYDVKM. Trimming left V 2 bases short and J 5 bases short, with 19 bases between. The primer mix had 60 Vbeta and 13 Jbeta primers. The repertoire was sequenced with immunoSEQ multiplex PCR; TCRdb's copy has only in-frame clones and lacks some. Here the sample spans about 170,000 clones, 65% to 85% being singletons. In regard to this clone: Antigen: not known.

The receptor was derived from a male donor in good health and CMV-seronegative. Material for sequencing was PBMCs. This chain uses TRBV28 with TRBJ1-5; TRBD1 is a possible D gene (6 bases). CDR3 nucleotides: TGTGCCAGCAGTTTAACCCTGAGGGGGGGGCGCGATCAGCCCCAGCATTTT. Protein sequence: CASSLTLRGGRDQPQHF. The entire variable domain, with the rest obtained from reference TRBV28 and TRBJ1-5, is as follows: DVKVTQSSRYLVKRTGEKVFLECVQDMDHENMFWYRQDPGLGLRLIYFSYDVKMKEKGDIPEGYSVSREKKERFSLILESASTNQTSMYLCASSLTLRGGRDQPQHFGDGTRLSIL.